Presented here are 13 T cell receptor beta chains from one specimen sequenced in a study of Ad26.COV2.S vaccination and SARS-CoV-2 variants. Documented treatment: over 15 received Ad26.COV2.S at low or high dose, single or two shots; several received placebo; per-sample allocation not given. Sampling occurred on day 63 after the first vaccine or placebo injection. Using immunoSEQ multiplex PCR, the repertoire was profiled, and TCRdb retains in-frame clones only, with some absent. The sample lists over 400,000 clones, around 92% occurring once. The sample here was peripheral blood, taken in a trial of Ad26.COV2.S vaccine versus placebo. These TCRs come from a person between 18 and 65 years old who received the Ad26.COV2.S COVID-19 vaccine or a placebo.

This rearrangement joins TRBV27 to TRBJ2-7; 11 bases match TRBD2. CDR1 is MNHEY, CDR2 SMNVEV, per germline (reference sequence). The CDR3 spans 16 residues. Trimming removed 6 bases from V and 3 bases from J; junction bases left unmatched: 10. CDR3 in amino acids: CASSSLAGGIFYEQYF. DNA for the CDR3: TGTGCCAGCAGCTCTCTAGCGGGGGGAATTTTCTACGAGCAGTACTTC.

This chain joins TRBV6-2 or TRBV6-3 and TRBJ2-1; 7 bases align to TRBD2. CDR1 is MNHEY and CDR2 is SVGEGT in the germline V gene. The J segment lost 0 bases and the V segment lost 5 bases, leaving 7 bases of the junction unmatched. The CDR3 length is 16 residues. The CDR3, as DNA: TGTGCCAGCAGTCAGCTGGGGACTACCTCCTACAATGAGCAGTTCTTC. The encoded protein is CASSQLGTTSYNEQFF.

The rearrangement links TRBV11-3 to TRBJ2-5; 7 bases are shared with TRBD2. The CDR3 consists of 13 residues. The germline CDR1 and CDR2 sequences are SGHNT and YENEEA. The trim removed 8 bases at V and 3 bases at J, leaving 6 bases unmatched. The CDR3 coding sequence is TGTGCCAGCTCTAGCGGCCCTGAAGAGACCCAGTACTTC. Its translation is CASSSGPEETQYF.

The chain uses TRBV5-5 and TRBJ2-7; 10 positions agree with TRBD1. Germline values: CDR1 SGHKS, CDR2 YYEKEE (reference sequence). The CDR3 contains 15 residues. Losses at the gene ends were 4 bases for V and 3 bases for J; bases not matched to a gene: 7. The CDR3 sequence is CASSPGTGDYYEQYF. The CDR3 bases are TGTGCCAGCAGCCCGGGGACAGGGGATTACTACGAGCAGTACTTC.

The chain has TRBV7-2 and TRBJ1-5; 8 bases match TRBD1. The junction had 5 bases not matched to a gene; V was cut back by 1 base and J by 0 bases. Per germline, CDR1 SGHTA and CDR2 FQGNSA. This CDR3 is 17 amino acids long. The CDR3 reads CASSLGDRSDSNQPQHF. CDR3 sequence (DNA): TGTGCCAGCAGCTTAGGGGACAGGAGTGATAGCAATCAGCCCCAGCATTTT.

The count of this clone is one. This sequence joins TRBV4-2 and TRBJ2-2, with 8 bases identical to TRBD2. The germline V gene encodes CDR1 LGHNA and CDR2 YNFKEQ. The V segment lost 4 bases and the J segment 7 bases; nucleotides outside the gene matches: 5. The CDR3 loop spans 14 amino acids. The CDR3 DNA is TGTGCCAGCAGCCCGACTAGCGTCGGCGGGGAGCTGTTTTTT. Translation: CASSPTSVGGELFF.

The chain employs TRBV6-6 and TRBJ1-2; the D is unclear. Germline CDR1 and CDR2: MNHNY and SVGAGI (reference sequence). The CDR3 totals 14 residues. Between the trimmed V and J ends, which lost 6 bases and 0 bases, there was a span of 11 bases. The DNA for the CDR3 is TGTGCCAGCAGCCCTCCGGGAGCTAACTATGGCTACACCTTC. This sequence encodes CASSPPGANYGYTF.

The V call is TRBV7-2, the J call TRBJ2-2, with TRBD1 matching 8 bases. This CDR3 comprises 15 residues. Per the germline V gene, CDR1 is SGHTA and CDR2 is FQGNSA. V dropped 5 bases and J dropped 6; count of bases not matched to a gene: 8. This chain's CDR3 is CASSSDRGISGELFF. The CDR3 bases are TGTGCCAGCAGCAGCGACAGGGGCATCTCCGGGGAGCTGTTTTTT.

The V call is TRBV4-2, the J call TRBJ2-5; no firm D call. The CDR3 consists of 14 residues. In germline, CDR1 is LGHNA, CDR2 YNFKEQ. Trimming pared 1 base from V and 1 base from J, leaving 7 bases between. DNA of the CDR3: TGTGCCAGCAGCCAAGGAACGTCCCAAGAGACCCAGTACTTC. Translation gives CASSQGTSQETQYF.

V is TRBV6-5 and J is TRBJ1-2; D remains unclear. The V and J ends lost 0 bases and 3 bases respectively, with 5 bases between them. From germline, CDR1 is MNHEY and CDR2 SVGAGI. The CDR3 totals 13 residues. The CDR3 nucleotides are TGTGCCAGCAGTTACTCGCCCGACTATGGCTACACCTTC. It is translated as CASSYSPDYGYTF.

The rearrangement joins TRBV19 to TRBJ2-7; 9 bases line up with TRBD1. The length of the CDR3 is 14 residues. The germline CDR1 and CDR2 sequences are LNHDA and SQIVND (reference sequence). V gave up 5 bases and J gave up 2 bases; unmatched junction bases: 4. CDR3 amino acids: CASSWGQGPYEQYF. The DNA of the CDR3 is TGTGCCAGTAGTTGGGGACAGGGTCCCTACGAGCAGTACTTC. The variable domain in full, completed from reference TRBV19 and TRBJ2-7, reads DGGITQSPKYLFRKEGQNVTLSCEQNLNHDAMYWYRQDPGQGLRLIYYSQIVNDFQKGDIAEGYSVSREKKESFPLTVTSAQKNPTAFYLCASSWGQGPYEQYFGPGTRLTVT.

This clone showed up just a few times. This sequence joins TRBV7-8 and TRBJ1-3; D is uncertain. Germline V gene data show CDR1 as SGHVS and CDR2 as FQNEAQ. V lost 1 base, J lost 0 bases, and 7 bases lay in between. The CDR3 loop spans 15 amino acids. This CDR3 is CASSLVRTSGNTIYF. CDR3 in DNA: TGTGCCAGCAGCTTAGTTCGGACCTCTGGAAACACCATATATTTT.

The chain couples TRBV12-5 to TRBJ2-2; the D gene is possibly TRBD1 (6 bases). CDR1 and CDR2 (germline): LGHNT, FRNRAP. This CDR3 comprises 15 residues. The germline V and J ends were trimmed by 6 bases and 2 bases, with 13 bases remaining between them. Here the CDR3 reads CASGLGTPNTGELFF. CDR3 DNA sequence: TGTGCTAGTGGACTGGGGACACCTAACACCGGGGAGCTGTTTTTT.